The 14 T cell receptor beta chains presented below share a single source sample, sequenced in a study of chemoradiotherapy in HPV16-positive cancers. The data were produced by immunoSEQ multiplex PCR, yet TCRdb's version contains in-frame clones alone and is incomplete. The sample lists about 7,600 clones; about 80% were seen once. This specimen consisted of blood, obtained from a patient who underwent chemoradiotherapy. The source is a human donor with HPV-associated anogenital cancer.

The chain links TRBV18 to TRBJ1-2; 8 nucleotides line up with TRBD1. CDR1 is KGHSH and CDR2 is LQKENI in the germline V gene. The CDR3 is 13 amino acids. Unmatched junction bases numbered 3, after V lost 3 bases and J lost 6 bases. The CDR3 region has the DNA TGTGCCAGCTCACCGATGACAGGGGATGGCTACACCTTC. Amino acid sequence: CASSPMTGDGYTF.

This chain connects TRBV28 to TRBJ2-7; D assignment may be TRBD1 or TRBD2 (5 bases each). The ends were cut back, 4 bases at V and 4 bases at J, with 20 bases in the middle. This CDR3 is 16 amino acids long. Germline V gene sequence: CDR1 MDHEN, CDR2 SYDVKM. CDR3 nucleotides: TGTGCCAGCAGTTCGATGGGCAGGGAGACATTTTACGAGCAGTACTTC. As protein: CASSSMGRETFYEQYF.

The genes are TRBV27 and TRBJ1-6; TRBD1 is a possible D gene (5 bases). V was shortened by 3 bases and J by 7 bases, with 10 bases between the two germline ends. The CDR3 has 14 residues. Per the germline V gene, CDR1 is MNHEY and CDR2 is SMNVEV (reference sequence). CDR3 protein: CASSFRGNNSPLHF. The CDR3 region has the DNA TGTGCCAGCAGTTTCCGGGGGAACAATTCACCCCTCCACTTT.

The chain joins TRBV29-1 to TRBJ1-1; 7 bases agree with TRBD1. Trimming at V came to 5 bases and at J to 2 bases, leaving 11 bases not matched to a gene. The CDR3 sequence is 15 residues long. From germline, CDR1 is SQVTM and CDR2 ANQGSEA. The CDR3 is CSVPGQASLNTEAFF. As DNA, the CDR3 is TGCAGCGTTCCCGGACAGGCGTCTTTAAACACTGAAGCTTTCTTT.

The chain couples TRBV18 to TRBJ2-1; the D gene is possibly TRBD1 (5 bases). This CDR3 contains 17 residues. The germline V and J ends were trimmed by 3 bases and 2 bases, with 17 bases remaining between them. The germline CDR1 and CDR2 sequences are KGHSH and LQKENI. CDR3 nucleotide sequence: TGTGCCAGCTCACCCCTGGATCGGCAGGGCGCCTACAATGAGCAGTTCTTC. Its translation: CASSPLDRQGAYNEQFF. Variable domain in full (rest from reference TRBV18 and TRBJ2-1): NAGVMQNPRHLVRRRGQEARLRCSPMKGHSHVYWYRQLPEEGLKFMVYLQKENIIDESGMPKERFSAEFPKEGPSILRIQQVVRGDSAAYFCASSPLDRQGAYNEQFFGPGTRLTVL.

This chain uses TRBV6-5 with TRBJ2-5; TRBD1 might be the D (5 bases). The CDR3 runs 15 residues. CDR1 is MNHEY, CDR2 SVGAGI, per germline. V was clipped by 0 bases and J by 2 bases, with 10 bases between them. The CDR3 DNA is TGTGCCAGCAGTTACTCAGACAGAAGACAAGAGACCCAGTACTTC. It yields the protein CASSYSDRRQETQYF.

The V and J genes are TRBV14 and TRBJ2-3; the D gene is possibly TRBD1 (7 bases). Trimming left V 4 bases short and J 8 bases short, with 16 bases between. The CDR3 is made up of 14 amino acids. CDR1 SGHDN and CDR2 FVKESK come from the germline V gene. As DNA, the CDR3 is TGTGCCAGCAGCCTGGACTACCAGGGGGGTACGCAGTATTTT. Its translation: CASSLDYQGGTQYF.

This chain joins TRBV6-5 and TRBJ1-1, with D possibly matching TRBD1 (5 bases). From germline, CDR1 is MNHEY and CDR2 SVGAGI. The V gene lost 4 bases and the J gene lost 3 bases, with 12 bases spanning the gap. The CDR3 runs to 14 residues. The CDR3 sequence is CASSSPGADTEAFF. CDR3 sequence (DNA): TGTGCCAGCAGTTCGCCCGGGGCCGACACTGAAGCTTTCTTT.

The chain joins TRBV18 to TRBJ1-1, with 8 bases that match TRBD1. Germline values: CDR1 KGHSH, CDR2 LQKENI. The CDR3 length is 13 residues. The J segment lost 4 bases and the V segment lost 3 bases, leaving 1 base of the junction unmatched. The CDR3 coding sequence is TGTGCCAGCTCACCCGGACAGGGCACTGAAGCTTTCTTT. Protein: CASSPGQGTEAFF.

The gene calls are TRBV28 and TRBJ1-3, with no clear D. V lost 6 bases and J lost 0, with 9 bases in between. CDR1 and CDR2 from the germline V gene are MDHEN and SYDVKM. The CDR3 is 14 amino acids. CDR3 amino acids: CASRPPFSGNTIYF. For the CDR3, the DNA is TGTGCCAGCAGGCCTCCCTTCTCTGGAAACACCATATATTTT.

V is TRBV28 and J is TRBJ2-3, with TRBD2 as a possible D gene (6 bases). Germline V gene sequence: CDR1 MDHEN, CDR2 SYDVKM. Trimming left V 3 bases short and J 2 bases short, with 15 bases between. This CDR3 comprises 16 residues. CDR3 sequence (DNA): TGTGCCAGCAGTTTCCCCGCCGGGGGTTACACAGATACGCAGTATTTT. Its protein product is CASSFPAGGYTDTQYF.

This sequence joins TRBV9 and TRBJ2-2, with D maybe TRBD1 (5 bases). Germline assignment: CDR1 SGDLS and CDR2 YYNGEE. V lost 0 bases, J lost 1 base, and 25 bases lay in between. The CDR3 covers 21 residues. The CDR3 here is CASSVEGLGQGLVGNTGELFF. The CDR3 nucleotides are TGTGCCAGCAGCGTAGAAGGCTTAGGGCAGGGCCTCGTTGGGAACACCGGGGAGCTGTTTTTT.

The V gene is TRBV6-5, the J gene TRBJ1-2; no definite D call. Germline assignment: CDR1 MNHEY and CDR2 SVGAGI. The CDR3 is 14 residues long. V was pared by 6 bases and J by 4 bases, with 15 bases between. DNA for the CDR3: TGTGCCAGCAGCCCCACGGAGTGGGGCTATGGCTACACCTTC. It specifies CASSPTEWGYGYTF.

The chain uses TRBV11-3 and TRBJ2-1; D not certain. The CDR3 is 14 amino acids. CDR1 and CDR2 (germline): SGHNT, YENEEA. V lost 1 base, J lost 2 bases, and 6 bases lay in between. CDR3: CASSLVGAYNEQFF. CDR3 nucleotide sequence: TGTGCCAGCAGCTTAGTCGGTGCCTACAATGAGCAGTTCTTC.